Listed here are 3 T cell receptor beta chains from one sample, sequenced in a study of cytomegalovirus exposure and HLA in healthy donors (dated by TCRdb to about 2017). The library relied on the immunoSEQ multiplex PCR assay. The table was pulled from immuneACCESS by TCRdb, which kept in-frame rearrangements only. Such tables lose some clones; where checked, under half of the loss comes from unresolved V genes, and the rest has no known cause. The sample records 150,000 to 200,000 clones, 80% to 90% of which are singletons. The ten largest clones add up to 1% to 1.5% of the sample. The sequenced sample was PBMCs. The source is a woman aged 30 to 39 in good health and CMV-seronegative.

The chain joins TRBV15 to TRBJ1-2, with unresolved D. Per the germline V gene, CDR1 is LNHNV and CDR2 is YYDKDF (reference sequence). The CDR3 extends over 15 amino acids. The V gene lost 0 bases and the J gene lost 7 bases, with 15 bases spanning the gap. The CDR3 protein is CATSRDYSPGSGYTF. CDR3 nucleotide sequence: TGTGCCACCAGCAGAGATTACAGTCCCGGGAGTGGCTACACCTTC.

This clone has only one observation. The genes are TRBV6-1 and TRBJ1-4, with D maybe TRBD1 (5 bases). V was shortened by 8 bases and J by 6 bases, with 13 bases between the two germline ends. Germline assignment: CDR1 MNHNS and CDR2 SASEGT. The CDR3 is 13 amino acids. The CDR3 DNA sequence: TGTGCCAGCGATTGGAGGGGTGATGAAAAACTGTTTTTT. It yields the protein CASDWRGDEKLFF.

This clone was recorded once. The chain links TRBV5-8 to TRBJ1-5; 7 bases are a match to TRBD1. The germline CDR1 and CDR2 sequences are SGHTS and YDEGEE. The ends lost 4 bases at V and 1 base at J; junction bases unmatched: 5. The CDR3 loop spans 15 amino acids. The CDR3 here is CASSIGQASNQPQHF. CDR3 bases: TGTGCCAGCAGCATCGGACAGGCCAGCAATCAGCCCCAGCATTTT.